The next 8 T cell receptor beta chains were all read from a single sample in a study of regulatory T cells in long-lasting Graves disease. Library construction for TCR beta used iRepertoire HTBI primers and Arm-PCR of CDR3 regions. TCRdb processed the multiplex PCR reads anew with MiXCR; each CDR3 protein has one entry. The sample lists 350,000 to 400,000 distinct CDR3 sequences, roughly 15% seen once, with 20% to 25% in the top ten. Time point in this sample: newly diagnosed GD, antithyroid drugs for less than 3 months. Researchers made the TCR library from RNA that was extracted from PBMCs. The sequencing used peripheral blood mononuclear cells (PBMCs), collected at new diagnosis, from a patient treated with antithyroid drugs. These receptors were collected from a female donor with Graves disease.

J is TRBJ1-6 and V is TRBV5-1; perhaps TRBD1 as D (6 bases). The V end was cut by 4 bases, the J end by 0 bases, with 20 bases between. The CDR3 is 19 amino acids. Germline lookup yields CDR1 SGHRS and CDR2 YFSETQ. This chain's CDR3 is CASSPINRVDHSYNSPLHF. DNA of the CDR3: TGCGCCAGCAGCCCGATAAACAGGGTGGATCACTCCTATAATTCACCCCTCCACTTT.

In its sample, this clonotype was seen many times. The chain employs TRBV4-1 and TRBJ1-1; D unclear. The germline V and J ends were trimmed by 3 bases and 2 bases, with 13 bases remaining between them. The CDR3 has 15 amino acids. Germline V lookup: CDR1 MGHRA, CDR2 YSYEKL. CDR3 loop: CASSQRRAANTEAFF. CDR3 nucleotides: TGCGCCAGCAGCCAGCGGCGGGCAGCTAACACTGAAGCTTTCTTT.

This clonotype was counted ten times or more. The chain employs TRBV7-3 and TRBJ2-1, with 9 bases matching TRBD1. Germline V CDR1 and CDR2: SGHTA, FQGTGA. Unmatched junction bases numbered 12, after V lost 5 bases and J lost 7 bases. The CDR3 spans 16 residues. The CDR3 sequence: CASSLVGQGRTNEQFF. The CDR3 nucleotides read TGTGCCAGCAGCCTGGTGGGACAGGGTCGAACGAATGAGCAGTTCTTC.

This clonotype has more than one count but fewer than ten. This chain connects TRBV20-1 to TRBJ2-7; 10 nucleotides match TRBD2. V was pared by 3 bases and J by 4 bases, with 9 bases of the junction left unmatched. The CDR3 loop spans 15 amino acids. CDR1 and CDR2 from the germline V gene are DFQATT and SNEGSKA (reference sequence). CDR3 protein: CSASRRTSGSYEQYF. The CDR3 DNA is TGCAGTGCTAGTAGGCGGACTAGCGGATCATACGAGCAGTACTTC.

V is TRBV27 and J is TRBJ2-3; possible D gene TRBD1, 6 bases. The length of the CDR3 is 15 residues. CDR1 MNHEY and CDR2 SMNVEV come from the germline V gene (reference sequence). V lost 2 bases and J lost 0, with 9 bases in between. CDR3 sequence (DNA): TGTGCCAGCAGTTTAAGACAGGTTAGCACAGATACGCAGTATTTT. It yields the protein CASSLRQVSTDTQYF.

This clonotype was seen many times. The V gene is TRBV4-1, the J gene TRBJ1-6; D perhaps matches TRBD1 (6 bases). Deletions cut 1 base from V and 13 bases from J, with 14 bases between. The CDR3 runs to 14 residues. CDR1 and CDR2 from the germline V gene are MGHRA and YSYEKL. The CDR3 sequence: CASSQVRGRDPLHF. CDR3 nucleotide sequence: TGCGCCAGCAGCCAAGTCCGGGGGCGGGATCCCCTCCACTTT.

There are many counts of this clonotype. This chain joins TRBV24-1 and TRBJ2-1; TRBD1 agrees at 8 bases. CDR3 length: 17 amino acids. The junction had 10 bases not matched to a gene; V was cut back by 5 bases and J by 2 bases. Germline CDR1 KGHDR, CDR2 SFDVKD. Written as DNA, the CDR3 is TGTGCCACCAGTGTGGGCAGGGGGCTGGGAACCTACAATGAGCAGTTCTTC. Its protein product is CATSVGRGLGTYNEQFF.

This clonotype was observed many times. One end of the junction does not line up with germline, which may come from a read error. The chain uses TRBV12-3 or TRBV12-4 and TRBJ2-1; D not resolved. The CDR3 covers 11 residues. Written as DNA, the CDR3 is TGCGCCACTCGCTCCTACAATGAGCAGTTCTTC. It is translated as CATRSYNEQFF.